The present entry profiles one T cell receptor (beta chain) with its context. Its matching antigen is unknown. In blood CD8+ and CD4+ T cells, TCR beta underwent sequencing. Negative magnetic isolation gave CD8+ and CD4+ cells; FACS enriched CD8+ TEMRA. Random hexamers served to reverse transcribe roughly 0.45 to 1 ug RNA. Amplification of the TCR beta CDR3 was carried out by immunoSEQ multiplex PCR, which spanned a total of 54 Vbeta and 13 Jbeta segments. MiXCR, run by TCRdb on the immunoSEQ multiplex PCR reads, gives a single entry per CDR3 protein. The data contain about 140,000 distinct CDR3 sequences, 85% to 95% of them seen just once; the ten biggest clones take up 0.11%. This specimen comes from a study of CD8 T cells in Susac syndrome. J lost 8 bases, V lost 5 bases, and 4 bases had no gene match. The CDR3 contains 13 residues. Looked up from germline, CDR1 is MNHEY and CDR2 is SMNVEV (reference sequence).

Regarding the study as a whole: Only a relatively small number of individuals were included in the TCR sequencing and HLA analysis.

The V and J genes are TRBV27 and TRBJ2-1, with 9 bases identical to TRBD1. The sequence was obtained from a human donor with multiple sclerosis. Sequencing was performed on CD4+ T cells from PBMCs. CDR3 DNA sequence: TGTGCCAGCAGTCTGGACAGGGGATATGAGCAGTTCTTC. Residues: CASSLDRGYEQFF.